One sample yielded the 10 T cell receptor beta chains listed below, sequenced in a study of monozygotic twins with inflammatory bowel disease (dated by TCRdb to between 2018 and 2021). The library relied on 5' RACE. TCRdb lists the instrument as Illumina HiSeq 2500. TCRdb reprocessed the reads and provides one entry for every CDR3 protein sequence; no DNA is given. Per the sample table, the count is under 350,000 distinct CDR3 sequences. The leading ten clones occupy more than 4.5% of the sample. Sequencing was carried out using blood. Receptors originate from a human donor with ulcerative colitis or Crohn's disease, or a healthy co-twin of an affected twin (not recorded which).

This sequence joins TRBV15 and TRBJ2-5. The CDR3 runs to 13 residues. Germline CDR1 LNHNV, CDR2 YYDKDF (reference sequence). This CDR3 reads CATSSAIQETQYF.

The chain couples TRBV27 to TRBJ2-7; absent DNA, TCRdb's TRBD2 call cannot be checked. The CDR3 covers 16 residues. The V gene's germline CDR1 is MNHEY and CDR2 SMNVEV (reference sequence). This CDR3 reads CASSLSFGVGGYEQYF.

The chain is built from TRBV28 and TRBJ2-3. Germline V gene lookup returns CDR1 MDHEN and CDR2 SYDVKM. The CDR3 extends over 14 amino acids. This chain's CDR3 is CASSLSGSVDTQYF.

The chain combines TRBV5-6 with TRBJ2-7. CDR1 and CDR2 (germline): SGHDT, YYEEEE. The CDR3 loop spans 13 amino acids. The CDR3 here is CASSLGEPYEQYF. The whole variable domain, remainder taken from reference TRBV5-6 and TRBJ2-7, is DAGVTQSPTHLIKTRGQQVTLRCSPKSGHDTVSWYQQALGQGPQFIFQYYEEEERQRGNFPDRFSGHQFPNYSSELNVNALLLGDSALYLCASSLGEPYEQYFGPGTRLTVT.

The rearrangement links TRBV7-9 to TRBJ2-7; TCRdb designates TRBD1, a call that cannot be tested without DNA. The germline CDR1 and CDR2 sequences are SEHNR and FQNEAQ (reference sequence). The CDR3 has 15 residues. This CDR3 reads CASSLATPRGYEQYF.

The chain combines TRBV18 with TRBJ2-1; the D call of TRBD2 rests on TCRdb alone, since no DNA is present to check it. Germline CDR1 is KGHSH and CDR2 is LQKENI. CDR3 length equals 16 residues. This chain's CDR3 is CASSRGLAGAENEQFF.

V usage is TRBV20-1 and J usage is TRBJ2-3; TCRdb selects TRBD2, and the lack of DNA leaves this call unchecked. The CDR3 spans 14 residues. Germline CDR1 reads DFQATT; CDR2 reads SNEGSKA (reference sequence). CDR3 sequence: CSPQVRGGTDTQYF.

CDR3 region: CASSDGGPETQYF. The rearrangement links TRBV2 to TRBJ2-5; TCRdb's D call, TRBD1, is unchecked because there is no DNA. CDR1 SNHLY and CDR2 FYNNEI come from the germline V gene. This CDR3 has 13 residues.

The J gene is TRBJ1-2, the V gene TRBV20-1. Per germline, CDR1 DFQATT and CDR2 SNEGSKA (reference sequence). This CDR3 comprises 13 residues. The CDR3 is CRPGEGSNYGYTF.

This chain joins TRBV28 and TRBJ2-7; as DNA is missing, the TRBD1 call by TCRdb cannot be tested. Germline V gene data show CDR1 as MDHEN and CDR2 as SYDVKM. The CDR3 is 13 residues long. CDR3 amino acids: CASSFSGGGEQYF.